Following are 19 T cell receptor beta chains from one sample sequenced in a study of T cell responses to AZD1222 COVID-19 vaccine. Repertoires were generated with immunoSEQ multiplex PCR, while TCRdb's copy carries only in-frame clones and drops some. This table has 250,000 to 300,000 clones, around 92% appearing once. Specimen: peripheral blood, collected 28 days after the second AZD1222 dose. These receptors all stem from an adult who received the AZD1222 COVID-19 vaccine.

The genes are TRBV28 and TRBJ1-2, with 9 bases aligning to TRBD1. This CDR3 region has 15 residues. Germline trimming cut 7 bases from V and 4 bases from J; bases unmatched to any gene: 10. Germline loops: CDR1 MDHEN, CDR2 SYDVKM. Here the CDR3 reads CASTKTGGGVYGYTF. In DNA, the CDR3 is TGTGCCAGCACCAAAACAGGGGGCGGTGTCTATGGCTACACCTTC.

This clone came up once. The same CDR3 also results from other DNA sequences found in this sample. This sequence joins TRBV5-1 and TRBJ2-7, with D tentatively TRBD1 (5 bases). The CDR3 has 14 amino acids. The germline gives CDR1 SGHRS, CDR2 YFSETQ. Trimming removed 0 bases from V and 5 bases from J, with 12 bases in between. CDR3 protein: CASSLAQGIDEQYF. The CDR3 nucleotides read TGCGCCAGCAGCTTGGCCCAGGGTATCGACGAGCAGTACTTC.

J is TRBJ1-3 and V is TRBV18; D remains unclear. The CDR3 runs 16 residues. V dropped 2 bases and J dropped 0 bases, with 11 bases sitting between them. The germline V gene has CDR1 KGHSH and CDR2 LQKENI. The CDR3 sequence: CASSPSPGNSGNTIYF. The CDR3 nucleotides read TGTGCCAGCTCACCATCCCCGGGAAACTCTGGAAACACCATATATTTT.

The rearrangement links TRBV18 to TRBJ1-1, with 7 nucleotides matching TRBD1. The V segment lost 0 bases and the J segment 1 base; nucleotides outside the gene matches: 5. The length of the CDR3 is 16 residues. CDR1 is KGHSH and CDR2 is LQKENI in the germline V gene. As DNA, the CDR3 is TGTGCCAGCTCACCACCCGGCCAGGGGGGGAACACTGAAGCTTTCTTT. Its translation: CASSPPGQGGNTEAFF. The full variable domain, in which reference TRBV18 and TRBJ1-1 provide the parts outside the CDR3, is NAGVMQNPRHLVRRRGQEARLRCSPMKGHSHVYWYRQLPEEGLKFMVYLQKENIIDESGMPKERFSAEFPKEGPSILRIQQVVRGDSAAYFCASSPPGQGGNTEAFFGQGTRLTVV.

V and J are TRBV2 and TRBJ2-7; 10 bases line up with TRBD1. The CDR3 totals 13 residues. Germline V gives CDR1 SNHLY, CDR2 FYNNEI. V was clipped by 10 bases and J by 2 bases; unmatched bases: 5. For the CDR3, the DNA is TGTGCCACCGCGGGACAGGGGCCCTACGAGCAGTACTTC. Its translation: CATAGQGPYEQYF.

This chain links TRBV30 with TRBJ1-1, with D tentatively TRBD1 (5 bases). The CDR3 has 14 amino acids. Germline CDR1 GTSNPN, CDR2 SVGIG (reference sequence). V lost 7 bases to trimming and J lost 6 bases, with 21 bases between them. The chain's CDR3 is CALDRSSGGAEAFF. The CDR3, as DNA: TGTGCCTTGGATCGCTCATCTGGAGGGGCTGAAGCTTTCTTT.

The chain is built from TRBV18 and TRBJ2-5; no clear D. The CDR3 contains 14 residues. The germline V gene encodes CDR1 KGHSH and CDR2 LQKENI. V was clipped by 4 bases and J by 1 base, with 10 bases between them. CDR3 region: CASSRLYSQETQYF. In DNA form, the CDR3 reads TGTGCCAGCTCACGACTGTATAGCCAAGAGACCCAGTACTTC.

In DNA, the CDR3 is TGTGCCAGCAGCTTAGTGGGACTAGCGGGAGGGCAGAACCGGTTCTTC. Translation gives CASSLVGLAGGQNRFF. The J gene is TRBJ2-1, the V gene TRBV7-8; 16 positions agree with TRBD2. V was clipped by 1 base and J by 15 bases; unmatched bases: 9. Germline V gene lookup returns CDR1 SGHVS and CDR2 FQNEAQ. CDR3 length equals 16 residues. The whole variable domain, filled in from reference TRBV7-8 and TRBJ2-1, reads GAGVSQSPRYKVAKRGQDVALRCDPISGHVSLFWYQQALGQGPEFLTYFQNEAQLDKSGLPSDRFFAERPEGSVSTLKIQRTQQEDSAVYLCASSLVGLAGGQNRFFGPGTRLTVL.

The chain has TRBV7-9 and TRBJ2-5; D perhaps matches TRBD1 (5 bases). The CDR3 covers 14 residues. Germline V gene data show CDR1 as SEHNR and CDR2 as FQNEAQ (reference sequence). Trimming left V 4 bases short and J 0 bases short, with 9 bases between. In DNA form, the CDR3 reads TGTGCCAGCAGCTCCAGACAGAACCAAGAGACCCAGTACTTC. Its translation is CASSSRQNQETQYF.

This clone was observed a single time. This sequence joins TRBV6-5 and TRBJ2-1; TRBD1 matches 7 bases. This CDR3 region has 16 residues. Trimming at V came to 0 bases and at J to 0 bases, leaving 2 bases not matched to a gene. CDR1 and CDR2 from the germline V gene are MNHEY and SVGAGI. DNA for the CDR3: TGTGCCAGCAGTTACTCGCCAGGGGGCTCCTACAATGAGCAGTTCTTC. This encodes CASSYSPGGSYNEQFF.

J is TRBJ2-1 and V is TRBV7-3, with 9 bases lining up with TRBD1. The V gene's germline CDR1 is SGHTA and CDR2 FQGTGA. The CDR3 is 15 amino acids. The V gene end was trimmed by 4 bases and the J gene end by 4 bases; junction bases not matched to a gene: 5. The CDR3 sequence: CASSSSGTGYNEQFF. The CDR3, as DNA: TGTGCCAGCAGCTCCTCCGGGACAGGGTACAATGAGCAGTTCTTC.

This chain's CDR3 is CASSGRRSSGNTIYF. CDR3 coding DNA: TGTGCCAGCAGCGGAAGGCGTAGCTCTGGAAACACCATATATTTT. The chain recombines TRBV7-2 with TRBJ1-3; the D is unclear. This CDR3 region has 15 residues. Germline V gives CDR1 SGHTA, CDR2 FQGNSA. Trimming left V 5 bases short and J 0 bases short, with 11 bases between.

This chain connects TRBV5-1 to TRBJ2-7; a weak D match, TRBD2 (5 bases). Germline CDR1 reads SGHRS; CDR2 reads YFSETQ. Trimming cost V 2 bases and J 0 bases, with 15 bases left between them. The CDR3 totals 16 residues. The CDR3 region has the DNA TGCGCCAGCAGCTTCGCCAGCGGTCAAAACTCCTACGAGCAGTACTTC. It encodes CASSFASGQNSYEQYF.

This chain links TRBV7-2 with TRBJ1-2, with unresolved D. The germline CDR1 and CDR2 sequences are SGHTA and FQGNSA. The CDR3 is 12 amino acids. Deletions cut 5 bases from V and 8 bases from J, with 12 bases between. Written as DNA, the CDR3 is TGTGCCAGCAGCATACAGATCTCGGGCTACACCTTC. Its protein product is CASSIQISGYTF.

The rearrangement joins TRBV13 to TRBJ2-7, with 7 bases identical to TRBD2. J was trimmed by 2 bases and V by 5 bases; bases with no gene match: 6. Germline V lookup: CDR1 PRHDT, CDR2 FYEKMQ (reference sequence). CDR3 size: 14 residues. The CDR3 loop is CASSLRLAPYEQYF. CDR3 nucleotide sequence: TGTGCCAGCAGCCTAAGACTAGCCCCCTACGAGCAGTACTTC.

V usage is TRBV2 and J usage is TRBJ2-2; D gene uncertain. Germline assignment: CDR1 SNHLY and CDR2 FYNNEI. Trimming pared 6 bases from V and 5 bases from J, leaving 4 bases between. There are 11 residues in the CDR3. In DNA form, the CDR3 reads TGTGCCAGCAGAGATACCGGGGAGCTGTTTTTT. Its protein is CASRDTGELFF.

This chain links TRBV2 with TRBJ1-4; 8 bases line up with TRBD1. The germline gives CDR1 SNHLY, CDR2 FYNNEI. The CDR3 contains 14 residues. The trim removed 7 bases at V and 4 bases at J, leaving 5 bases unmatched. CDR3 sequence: CASTLQGGNEKLFF. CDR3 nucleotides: TGTGCCAGCACCCTACAGGGGGGTAATGAAAAACTGTTTTTT.

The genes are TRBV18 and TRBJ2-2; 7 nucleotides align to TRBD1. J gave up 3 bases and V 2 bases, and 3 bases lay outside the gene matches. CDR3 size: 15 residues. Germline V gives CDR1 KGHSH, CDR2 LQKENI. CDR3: CASSPRTGHTGELFF. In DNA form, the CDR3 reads TGTGCCAGCTCACCAAGGACAGGCCACACCGGGGAGCTGTTTTTT. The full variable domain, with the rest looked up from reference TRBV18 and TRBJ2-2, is NAGVMQNPRHLVRRRGQEARLRCSPMKGHSHVYWYRQLPEEGLKFMVYLQKENIIDESGMPKERFSAEFPKEGPSILRIQQVVRGDSAAYFCASSPRTGHTGELFFGEGSRLTVL.

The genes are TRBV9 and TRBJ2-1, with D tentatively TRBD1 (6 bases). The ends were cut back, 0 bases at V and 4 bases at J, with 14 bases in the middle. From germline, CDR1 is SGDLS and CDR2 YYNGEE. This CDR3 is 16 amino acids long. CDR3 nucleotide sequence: TGTGCCAGCAGCGTAGATGTAGGACAGTGGTACAATGAGCAGTTCTTC. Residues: CASSVDVGQWYNEQFF.